This T cell receptor (beta chain) stems from a study of PD-L1 blockade in urothelial cancer. Comments on this clone: The antigen remains undetermined.

Every PCR was spiked with synthetic TCR analog templates. Repertoires were generated with immunoSEQ multiplex PCR, while TCRdb's copy carries only in-frame clones and drops some. The sample yields about 69,000 clones, about 88% seen once. Study-level results: Improved survival was predicted by pretreatment blood TCR clonality below the median.

CDR1 and CDR2 (germline): MDHEN, SYDVKM. The trim removed 5 bases at V and 3 bases at J, leaving 9 bases unmatched. The CDR3 loop spans 16 amino acids. The TCR sequence derives from a man between 60 and 75 years old with urothelial cancer. Sequenced here: PBMCs, sampled around atezolizumab (anti-PD-L1) treatment. This chain connects TRBV28 to TRBJ1-3, with 8 bases matching TRBD1. DNA for the CDR3: TGTGCCAGCAGTCTCCAGACAGGGGCTGATGGAAACACCATATATTTT. Encoded protein: CASSLQTGADGNTIYF.